Presented here are 24 T cell receptor beta chains from one specimen sequenced in a study of response to subunit inactivated influenza vaccine. TCRdb processed the RT-PCR reads anew with MiXCR; each CDR3 protein has one entry. The repertoire holds more than 200,000 distinct CDR3 sequences, with 12% as singletons. The sample was non-naive T cells sorted from PBMCs, taken 14 days before vaccination. These receptors all stem from a man aged 45 to 65 who received an inactivated influenza vaccine.

The genes are TRBV7-6 and TRBJ2-3; the D gene is possibly TRBD1 (5 bases). Germline V CDR1 and CDR2: SGHVS, FNYEAQ. This CDR3 spans 14 amino acids. The V end was cut by 4 bases, the J end by 2 bases, with 10 bases between. CDR3 sequence reads: CASSSGRDTDTQYF. In DNA form, the CDR3 reads TGTGCCAGCAGCTCAGGGCGTGACACAGATACGCAGTATTTT.

The CDR3 DNA reads TGTGCCTGGGATAGGAGTTCACCCCTCCACTTT. It is translated as CAWDRSSPLHF. The gene calls are TRBV30 and TRBJ1-6; D not certain. The length of the CDR3 is 11 residues. Germline V gene sequence: CDR1 GTSNPN, CDR2 SVGIG (reference sequence). The ends were cut back, 5 bases at V and 9 bases at J, with 8 bases in the middle.

V usage is TRBV7-2 and J usage is TRBJ2-1; 7 bases align to TRBD2. V shed 0 bases, J shed 3 bases, and the junction held 2 bases outside the gene matches. The CDR3 extends over 15 amino acids. Germline lookup yields CDR1 SGHTA and CDR2 FQGNSA. The CDR3 here is CASSLAPGGYNEQFF. The CDR3 coding sequence is TGTGCCAGCAGCTTAGCACCGGGGGGCTACAATGAGCAGTTCTTC.

This clonotype was counted only a few times. J is TRBJ2-1 and V is TRBV28; the match to TRBD2 covers 7 bases. Germline-derived CDR1 and CDR2 are MDHEN and SYDVKM. Losses at the gene ends were 10 bases for V and 3 bases for J; bases not matched to a gene: 9. This CDR3 has 14 amino acids. The CDR3 DNA follows: TGTGCCACCAAACGCGGGGGAAACTACAATGAGCAGTTCTTC. It translates to CATKRGGNYNEQFF.

This clonotype was seen a few times. V usage is TRBV6-1 and J usage is TRBJ1-5, with 8 bases identical to TRBD1. Germline lookup yields CDR1 MNHNS and CDR2 SASEGT. V lost 5 bases, J lost 0 bases, and 6 bases stayed unmatched. The CDR3 loop spans 16 amino acids. CDR3 residues: CASSPRTGISNQPQHF. Written as DNA, the CDR3 is TGTGCCAGCAGTCCCCGGACAGGGATTAGCAATCAGCCCCAGCATTTT.

The gene calls are TRBV7-6 and TRBJ2-5; 8 positions agree with TRBD1. Germline assignment: CDR1 SGHVS and CDR2 FNYEAQ. CDR3 length equals 15 residues. The ends lost 5 bases at V and 4 bases at J; junction bases unmatched: 9. CDR3 nucleotide sequence: TGTGCCAGCAGCGACAGAGGACAGGGTGGAGAGACCCAGTACTTC. Residues: CASSDRGQGGETQYF.

This clonotype appeared a few times. The rearrangement uses TRBV29-1 and TRBJ2-2, with D unresolved. Germline values: CDR1 SQVTM, CDR2 ANQGSEA. The CDR3 spans 11 residues. The V and J ends lost 5 bases and 3 bases respectively, with 4 bases between them. The CDR3: CSVRDTGELFF. The DNA of the CDR3 is TGCAGCGTTCGAGACACCGGGGAGCTGTTTTTT.

This clonotype showed up many times. The gene calls are TRBV6-1 and TRBJ1-5; 10 positions match TRBD1. The V segment lost 8 bases and the J segment 7 bases; nucleotides outside the gene matches: 8. Per germline, CDR1 MNHNS and CDR2 SASEGT. The CDR3 extends over 14 amino acids. The CDR3 region has the DNA TGTGCCAGCTGCCGGGACAGGGGCCAACAGCCCCAGCATTTT. Its protein is CASCRDRGQQPQHF.

This clonotype occurred a few times. This chain joins TRBV19 and TRBJ2-7; maybe TRBD1 (6 bases). V dropped 3 bases and J dropped 3 bases, with 12 bases sitting between them. Germline V gives CDR1 LNHDA, CDR2 SQIVND (reference sequence). The CDR3 runs to 14 residues. The CDR3 bases are TGTGCCAGTAGTATTTCCAGGGGATTCTACGAGCAGTACTTC. Translation gives CASSISRGFYEQYF.

This clonotype was observed a handful of times. V is TRBV14 and J is TRBJ2-7; 9 bases map to TRBD1. Germline V gives CDR1 SGHDN, CDR2 FVKESK. CDR3 size: 15 residues. V dropped 4 bases and J dropped 5; count of bases not matched to a gene: 9. This CDR3 reads CASSPPRTGVDEQYF. In nucleotides, the CDR3 is TGTGCCAGCAGCCCCCCCCGGACAGGGGTGGACGAGCAGTACTTC. Full variable domain (remainder filled in from reference TRBV14 and TRBJ2-7): EAGVTQFPSHSVIEKGQTVTLRCDPISGHDNLYWYRRVMGKEIKFLLHFVKESKQDESGMPNNRFLAERTGGTYSTLKVQPAELEDSGVYFCASSPPRTGVDEQYFGPGTRLTVT.

This clonotype appeared many times. V usage is TRBV12-3 or TRBV12-4 and J usage is TRBJ1-6; 10 bases fit TRBD1. CDR3 length equals 15 residues. Trimming at V came to 6 bases and at J to 8 bases, leaving 7 bases not matched to a gene. As DNA, the CDR3 is TGTGCCAGCAGGACCGGGACAGGGGCGTATTCACCCCTCCACTTT. As protein: CASRTGTGAYSPLHF.

The V gene is TRBV5-1, the J gene TRBJ2-5; TRBD2 is a possible D gene (6 bases). The CDR3 is 15 residues long. Trimming pared 1 base from V and 5 bases from J, leaving 15 bases between. Germline-derived CDR1 and CDR2 are SGHRS and YFSETQ. The CDR3 coding sequence is TGCGCCAGCAGCTTGTTAATAGCTGGGGGGGAGACCCAGTACTTC. Its translation is CASSLLIAGGETQYF.

This chain joins TRBV7-6 and TRBJ2-1; 7 nucleotides align to TRBD2. The germline CDR1 and CDR2 sequences are SGHVS and FNYEAQ. V lost 0 bases and J lost 3; bases outside the gene matches: 5. This CDR3 has 16 amino acids. Written as DNA, the CDR3 is TGTGCCAGCAGCTTAGCGGGCGGGGGATACTACAATGAGCAGTTCTTC. This encodes CASSLAGGGYYNEQFF.

This clonotype was observed a handful of times. The rearrangement links TRBV12-3 or TRBV12-4 to TRBJ1-1; 7 positions agree with TRBD1. This CDR3 is 13 amino acids long. Losses at the gene ends were 9 bases for V and 6 bases for J; bases not matched to a gene: 10. The chain's CDR3 is CASRQGDFPEAFF. Written as DNA, the CDR3 is TGTGCCAGTCGTCAGGGGGACTTCCCTGAAGCTTTCTTT.

This clonotype has a handful of counts. The chain recombines TRBV7-2 with TRBJ2-3; TRBD1 is a possible D gene (5 bases). Germline V gives CDR1 SGHTA, CDR2 FQGNSA. There are 14 residues in the CDR3. The V end lost 1 base, the J end lost 4 bases, and 9 bases lay between the germline ends. CDR3 sequence: CASSLVVGPDTQYF. In DNA form, the CDR3 reads TGTGCCAGCAGCTTAGTTGTGGGGCCAGATACGCAGTATTTT.

This clonotype was counted between two and nine times. The rearrangement links TRBV5-4 to TRBJ2-7, with D possibly being TRBD2 (7 bases). This CDR3 region has 14 residues. Trimming removed 2 bases from V and 5 bases from J, with 14 bases in between. Germline CDR1 reads SGHNT; CDR2 reads YYREEE (reference sequence). In DNA form, the CDR3 reads TGTGCCAGCAGCTTAGGGGGGGTGGGTAACGAGCAGTACTTC. Translated: CASSLGGVGNEQYF.

This clonotype was observed a handful of times. The J gene is TRBJ2-7, the V gene TRBV12-3 or TRBV12-4, with 10 bases matching TRBD1. After removal of 7 bases from V and 6 bases from J, the junction contained 12 bases not matched to a gene. The CDR3 runs 15 residues. CDR3 protein: CASTSFVDRGTEQYF. CDR3 in DNA: TGTGCCAGCACTTCCTTTGTGGACAGGGGGACCGAGCAGTACTTC.

This clonotype was picked up a small number of times. V and J are TRBV4-3 and TRBJ1-2, with D perhaps TRBD1 (5 bases). There are 16 residues in the CDR3. The V gene's germline CDR1 is LGHNA and CDR2 YSLEER. V was cut by 0 bases and J by 7 bases, with 18 bases left in between. CDR3 protein: CASSQDGGAAYGGYTF. The CDR3 nucleotides read TGCGCCAGCAGCCAAGACGGAGGGGCGGCTTATGGTGGCTACACCTTC.

There are a few counts of this clonotype. The V call is TRBV20-1, the J call TRBJ2-7; 8 positions match TRBD2. The CDR3 totals 16 residues. V lost 0 bases to trimming and J lost 5 bases; unmatched junction nucleotides: 12. Germline CDR1 is DFQATT and CDR2 is SNEGSKA (reference sequence). CDR3: CSARDGRGARVNEQYF. Here the CDR3 DNA reads TGCAGTGCTAGAGATGGGCGGGGGGCGCGCGTGAACGAGCAGTACTTC.

This chain uses TRBV7-2 with TRBJ2-2; 9 bases agree with TRBD1. The CDR3 extends over 14 amino acids. Germline lookup yields CDR1 SGHTA and CDR2 FQGNSA. V shed 5 bases and J 5 bases; nucleotides not matched to a gene: 3. This chain's CDR3 is CASSMGTGTGELFF. The CDR3, as DNA: TGTGCCAGCAGCATGGGGACAGGGACCGGGGAGCTGTTTTTT.

This clonotype occurred a few times. This chain links TRBV7-9 with TRBJ2-1; 11 positions match TRBD2. V was pared by 5 bases and J by 6 bases, with 9 bases of the junction left unmatched. Germline V gene sequence: CDR1 SEHNR, CDR2 FQNEAQ (reference sequence). This CDR3 has 16 residues. Written as DNA, the CDR3 is TGTGCCAGCAGCCCCTTACGGACTAGCGGGTTCAATGAGCAGTTCTTC. It codes for CASSPLRTSGFNEQFF. The whole variable domain, filled in from reference TRBV7-9 and TRBJ2-1, reads DTGVSQNPRHKITKRGQNVTFRCDPISEHNRLYWYRQTLGQGPEFLTYFQNEAQLEKSRLLSDRFSAERPKGSFSTLEIQRTEQGDSAMYLCASSPLRTSGFNEQFFGPGTRLTVL.

The V gene is TRBV20-1, the J gene TRBJ2-3; 14 bases are shared with TRBD2. The germline V gene encodes CDR1 DFQATT and CDR2 SNEGSKA (reference sequence). This CDR3 spans 16 amino acids. V gave up 3 bases and J gave up 2 bases; unmatched junction bases: 4. The CDR3 coding sequence is TGCAGTGCTAGCCGGACTAGCGGGAGGACCACAGATACGCAGTATTTT. Translation gives CSASRTSGRTTDTQYF.

The chain employs TRBV28 and TRBJ2-7, with D possibly being TRBD1 (6 bases). Germline V gene sequence: CDR1 MDHEN, CDR2 SYDVKM. V dropped 4 bases and J dropped 6 bases, with 19 bases sitting between them. CDR3 length equals 15 residues. Here the CDR3 DNA reads TGTGCCAGCAGTTCGCCATACCAAGGGACACGCGAGCAGTACTTC. This gives the protein CASSSPYQGTREQYF.

This clonotype was seen at least ten times. This chain joins TRBV4-2 and TRBJ2-7; perhaps D is TRBD1 or TRBD2 (6 bases each). Trimming stripped 1 base from V and 2 bases from J, with 12 bases between. The CDR3 is 15 residues long. CDR1 is LGHNA and CDR2 is YNFKEQ in the germline V gene. The CDR3 spells CASSQGRGGPYEQYF. Written as DNA, the CDR3 is TGTGCCAGCAGCCAAGGAAGAGGGGGGCCCTACGAGCAGTACTTC.